A single sample gave rise to the 8 T cell receptor beta chains below, sequenced in a study of cytotoxic CD8 clonotypes in ibrutinib-treated CLL. Clones were sequenced by immunoSEQ multiplex PCR, and TCRdb holds only the in-frame ones, with some missing. The sample has 110,000 to 150,000 clones, about 78% seen once; the top ten hold just over 5%. The source was PBMCs, collected after 24 months of ibrutinib treatment. The origin of the receptors is a human donor with chronic lymphocytic leukemia.

V is TRBV5-1 and J is TRBJ2-5; 7 positions match TRBD1. The ends lost 7 bases at V and 1 base at J; junction bases unmatched: 4. CDR1 SGHRS and CDR2 YFSETQ come from the germline V gene. The CDR3 consists of 13 residues. Here the CDR3 reads CASGRTGQETQYF. CDR3 in DNA: TGCGCCAGCGGACGGACAGGCCAAGAGACCCAGTACTTC. Using reference TRBV5-1 and TRBJ2-5 for the parts outside the CDR3, the full variable domain is KAGVTQTPRYLIKTRGQQVTLSCSPISGHRSVSWYQQTPGQGLQFLFEYFSETQRNKGNFPGRFSGRQFSNSRSEMNVSTLELGDSALYLCASGRTGQETQYFGPGTRLLVL.

V gene TRBV5-5 combines with J gene TRBJ2-5; 7 bases are a match to TRBD1. Per the germline V gene, CDR1 is SGHKS and CDR2 is YYEKEE (reference sequence). The CDR3 sequence is 15 residues long. Losses at the gene ends were 0 bases for V and 4 bases for J; bases not matched to a gene: 6. CDR3 nucleotides: TGTGCCAGCAGCTTGGTTGGGGACAGCGGAGAGACCCAGTACTTC. It translates to CASSLVGDSGETQYF.

This chain joins TRBV28 and TRBJ1-3, with D uncertain. The CDR3 totals 12 residues. Germline CDR1 and CDR2: MDHEN and SYDVKM. V lost 8 bases, J lost 4 bases, and 9 bases lay in between. CDR3 in amino acids: CASGPGGNTIYF. The CDR3 bases are TGTGCCAGCGGACCTGGGGGAAACACCATATATTTT.

The chain carries TRBV9 and TRBJ1-1; D is undetermined. The CDR3 is 15 amino acids. The ends were cut back, 6 bases at V and 1 base at J, with 16 bases in the middle. Germline-derived CDR1 and CDR2 are SGDLS and YYNGEE. The CDR3 here is CASTPRPWGNTEAFF. The CDR3 bases are TGTGCCAGCACCCCACGTCCATGGGGGAACACTGAAGCTTTCTTT. Drawing the rest from reference TRBV9 and TRBJ1-1, the complete variable domain is DSGVTQTPKHLITATGQRVTLRCSPRSGDLSVYWYQQSLDQGLQFLIQYYNGEERAKGNILERFSAQQFPDLHSELNLSSLELGDSALYFCASTPRPWGNTEAFFGQGTRLTVV.

This clone was seen a few times. This chain uses TRBV6-1 with TRBJ1-1, with TRBD1 matching over 10 bases. Germline CDR1 reads MNHNS; CDR2 reads SASEGT. V was clipped by 5 bases and J by 7 bases; unmatched bases: 4. The CDR3 totals 13 residues. Written as DNA, the CDR3 is TGTGCCAGCAGTAGCTGGACAGGGGGTGAAGCTTTCTTT. The encoded protein is CASSSWTGGEAFF.

The CDR3 region has the DNA TGTGCCAGCAGCAACTGGGATCGAGCCAAAAACATTCAGTACTTC. This gives the protein CASSNWDRAKNIQYF. This chain uses TRBV7-9 with TRBJ2-4; D remains unclear. The V and J ends lost 5 bases and 0 bases respectively, with 11 bases between them. Germline V gives CDR1 SEHNR, CDR2 FQNEAQ (reference sequence). CDR3 length: 15 amino acids.

This clone came up many times. V gene TRBV9 combines with J gene TRBJ2-2; perhaps D is TRBD1 or TRBD2 (5 bases each). V shed 0 bases and J shed 1 base, with 7 bases lying between them. This CDR3 spans 15 amino acids. In germline, CDR1 is SGDLS, CDR2 YYNGEE. CDR3 amino acids: CASSVAGQNTGELFF. CDR3 in DNA: TGTGCCAGCAGCGTAGCGGGGCAGAACACCGGGGAGCTGTTTTTT.

This chain links TRBV10-3 with TRBJ2-1; D is perhaps TRBD1 or TRBD2 (5 bases each). With 0 bases removed from V and 4 bases from J, the gap between germline ends came to 16 bases. This CDR3 spans 17 amino acids. CDR1 is ENHRY and CDR2 is SYGVKD in the germline V gene. The chain's CDR3 is CAISESTTRGPYNEQFF. Written as DNA, the CDR3 is TGTGCCATCAGTGAGTCCACCACTAGGGGACCGTACAATGAGCAGTTCTTC.